The sequence of this T cell receptor beta chain was determined in a study of blood T cells in healthy people across ages. Study details: T cells yielded about one barcoded beta molecule per two cells through template switching. Study-level findings and limits: Significant beta diversity loss was already apparent by age roughly 38, declining roughly linearly. PBMCs that were unsorted prevented a conclusive naive versus antigen-experienced comparison.

Primed by a sample-barcoded 5' primer and a J-beta primer mix, a second PCR proceeded for roughly 7 to 12 cycles. Each cDNA molecule received a tag from a template-switch adaptor that had 12 random nucleotides. TCRdb recomputed calls from the 5' RACE reads with MiXCR, one row per CDR3 protein. This sample carries about 1.5 million distinct CDR3 sequences, approximately 43% of them seen once, and the ten largest clones take around 4%. V lost 6 bases and J 3 bases, leaving 12 bases between the germline ends. This CDR3 contains 13 residues. Germline V gene sequence: CDR1 MNHEY, CDR2 SMNVEV (reference sequence). This clonotype has just a few counts. Its target is not known.

Sequencing used blood. The clonotype originates from a woman aged 18 to 35 in good health. The gene calls are TRBV27 and TRBJ2-7; D not certain. The CDR3 here is CASRRVPGYEQYF. CDR3 in DNA: TGTGCCAGCAGACGGGTTCCTGGCTACGAGCAGTACTTC.